This TCR beta chain was sequenced in a study of T cells after yellow fever vaccination. In the study overall: Fractions containing few cells were prepared with SMART-Seq v4 Ultra Low Input.

TCRdb fed the 5' RACE reads into MiXCR, producing one record per CDR3 protein. The table lists some 350,000 distinct CDR3 sequences, under 5% of them singletons, with roughly 26% in the top ten. General study results and limits: Sorted repertoires could include abundant contaminating clonotypes from bulk cells. Re-detected after boosting: most primary clones, about 96% of CD4 and 80% to 90% of CD8. Peaking faster, on day 5 versus 15, the secondary response was nonetheless weaker.

Concerning this clonotype itself: Its antigen is not identified.

From germline, CDR1 is SGHRS and CDR2 YFSETQ. CDR3 length: 15 amino acids. V gave up 0 bases and J gave up 4 bases, with 13 bases separating them. The gene calls are TRBV5-1 and TRBJ1-1, with a tentative D call TRBD1 (5 bases). The clonotype comes from a man between 18 and 29 years old who received the YFV17D yellow fever vaccine. The sample consisted of PBMCs, taken 5 days after the yellow fever booster vaccination. The CDR3 DNA reads as TGCGCCAGCAGCTTGGATGGGAGTGGGGGCACTGAAGCTTTCTTT. Its protein is CASSLDGSGGTEAFF.